These 6 T cell receptor beta chains were sequenced from one sample in a study of OX40 agonist ivuxolimab in advanced cancers. This table comes from immunoSEQ multiplex PCR, and its TCRdb copy is limited to in-frame clones, with some not included. The sample consists of 65,000 to 90,000 clones, 70% to 90% of them appearing once. Sequenced here: CD4+ or CD8+ T cells sorted from blood, sampled in a trial of the OX40 agonist ivuxolimab. The origin of the receptors is an adult with an advanced solid tumor such as melanoma, head and neck, liver or kidney cancer.

This clone has a single count. This chain joins TRBV5-1 and TRBJ2-7; 11 positions agree with TRBD2. The CDR3 runs 15 residues. V lost 1 base and J lost 3; bases outside the gene matches: 3. The germline V gene has CDR1 SGHRS and CDR2 YFSETQ. The CDR3 sequence: CASSLTSGSYYEQYF. The CDR3 coding sequence is TGCGCCAGCAGCTTGACTAGCGGGAGTTACTACGAGCAGTACTTC.

In its sample, this clone was seen once. The chain combines TRBV5-4 with TRBJ1-3; the D gene is possibly TRBD1 (5 bases). Germline V CDR1 and CDR2: SGHNT, YYREEE (reference sequence). Trimming shortened V by 4 bases and J by 2 bases, and 13 bases separated the two germline ends. This CDR3 contains 15 residues. The CDR3 nucleotides are TGTGCCAGCAGCCTCGACAGTGGGGCTGGAAACACCATATATTTT. Its protein product is CASSLDSGAGNTIYF.

This chain joins TRBV28 and TRBJ1-5; D not resolved. The V end was cut by 6 bases, the J end by 7 bases, with 10 bases between. Germline CDR1 MDHEN, CDR2 SYDVKM. The CDR3 sequence is 12 residues long. The CDR3 nucleotides read TGTGCCAGCAGCCTTACAGTCCAGCCCCAGCATTTT. It is translated as CASSLTVQPQHF.

V and J are TRBV2 and TRBJ1-2, with D possibly being TRBD1 (6 bases). CDR1 and CDR2 from the germline V gene are SNHLY and FYNNEI. CDR3 size: 12 residues. Trimming left V 4 bases short and J 8 bases short, with 11 bases between. CDR3 amino acids: CASSVVQGGYTF. As DNA, the CDR3 is TGTGCCAGCAGTGTGGTACAGGGAGGCTACACCTTC. The full variable domain, completed using reference TRBV2 and TRBJ1-2, is EPEVTQTPSHQVTQMGQEVILRCVPISNHLYFYWYRQILGQKVEFLVSFYNNEISEKSEIFDDQFSVERPDGSNFTLKIRSTKLEDSAMYFCASSVVQGGYTFGSGTRLTVV.

The V and J genes are TRBV20-1 and TRBJ2-7; D remains ambiguous. The CDR3 loop spans 11 amino acids. The germline gives CDR1 DFQATT, CDR2 SNEGSKA (reference sequence). V was pared by 7 bases and J by 4 bases, with 11 bases between. CDR3 DNA: TGCAGTGTGGGCCCACTTTACGAGCAGTACTTC. Amino acids: CSVGPLYEQYF.

The chain links TRBV7-9 to TRBJ1-5; no firm D call. Trimming shortened V by 5 bases and J by 6 bases, and 11 bases separated the two germline ends. Germline CDR1 is SEHNR and CDR2 is FQNEAQ (reference sequence). This CDR3 has 13 amino acids. CDR3 nucleotide sequence: TGTGCCAGCAGCCAAGCGGCTGGTCAGCCCCAGCATTTT. Amino acid sequence: CASSQAAGQPQHF.